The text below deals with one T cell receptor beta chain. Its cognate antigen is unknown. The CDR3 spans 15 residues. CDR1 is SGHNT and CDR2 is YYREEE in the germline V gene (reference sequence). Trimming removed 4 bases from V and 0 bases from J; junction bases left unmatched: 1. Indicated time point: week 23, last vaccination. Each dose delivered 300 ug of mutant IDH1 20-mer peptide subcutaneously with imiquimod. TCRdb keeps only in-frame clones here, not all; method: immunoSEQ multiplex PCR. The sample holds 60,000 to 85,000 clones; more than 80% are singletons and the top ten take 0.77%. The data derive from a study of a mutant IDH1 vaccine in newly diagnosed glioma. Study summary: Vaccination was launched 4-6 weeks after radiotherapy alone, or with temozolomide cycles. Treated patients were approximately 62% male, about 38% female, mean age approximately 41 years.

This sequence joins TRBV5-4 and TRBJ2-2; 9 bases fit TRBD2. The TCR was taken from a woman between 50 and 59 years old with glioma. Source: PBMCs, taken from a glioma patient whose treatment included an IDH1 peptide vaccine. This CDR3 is CASSPSGTNTGELFF. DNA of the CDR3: TGTGCCAGCAGCCCTAGCGGGACGAACACCGGGGAGCTGTTTTTT.